This T cell receptor (beta chain) was identified in a study of T cell responses to AZD1222 COVID-19 vaccine. Notes on the study in general: Just a handful of people given AZD1222 tested seropositive at baseline. When two AZD1222 doses had been given, Spike-specific TCR breadth and depth rose.

Sequencing was performed with immunoSEQ multiplex PCR; in TCRdb, only in-frame clones are kept and a portion is missing. The data show 160,000 or so clones, approximately 94% seen once. This CDR3 is 15 amino acids long. After removal of 3 bases from V and 1 base from J, the junction contained 7 bases not matched to a gene. Per germline, CDR1 SGHDT and CDR2 YYEEEE. Note on this clone: As yet, its antigen is unknown.

This chain connects TRBV5-6 to TRBJ2-7; TRBD2 matches 7 bases. The sequencing here drew on peripheral blood, taken on day 0 of AZD1222 vaccination. This TCR came from an adult in good health. The CDR3 loop is CASSSSPGGSYEQYF. The CDR3 nucleotides are TGTGCCAGCAGCTCGTCACCGGGGGGTTCCTACGAGCAGTACTTC.